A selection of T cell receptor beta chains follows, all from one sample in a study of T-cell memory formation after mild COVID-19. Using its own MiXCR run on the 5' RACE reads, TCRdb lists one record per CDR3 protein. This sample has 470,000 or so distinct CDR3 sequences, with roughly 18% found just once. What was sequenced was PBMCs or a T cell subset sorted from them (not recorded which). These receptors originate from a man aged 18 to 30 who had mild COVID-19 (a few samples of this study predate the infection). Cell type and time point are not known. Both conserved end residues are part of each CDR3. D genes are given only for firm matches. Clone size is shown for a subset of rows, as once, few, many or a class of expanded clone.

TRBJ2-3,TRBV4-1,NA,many,CASSQDKRPMTRDTQYF,TGCGCCAGCAGCCAAGATAAAAGGCCCATGACTCGAGATACGCAGTATTTT
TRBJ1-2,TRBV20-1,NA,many,CSALPGLHFDGYTF,TGCAGTGCCCTTCCGGGGCTCCATTTCGATGGCTACACCTTC
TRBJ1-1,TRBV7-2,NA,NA,CASTQLSEAFF,TGTGCCAGCACTCAGCTCTCTGAAGCTTTCTTT
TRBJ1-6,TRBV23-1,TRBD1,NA,CASRGQRNSPLHF,TGCGCCAGCAGGGGACAGCGCAATTCACCCCTCCACTTT
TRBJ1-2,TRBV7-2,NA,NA,CASSLPGHYGYTF,TGTGCCAGCAGCTTACCAGGGCACTATGGCTACACCTTC
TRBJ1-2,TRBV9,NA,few,CASSVVPGSYGYTF,TGTGCCAGCAGCGTAGTCCCAGGCTCCTATGGCTACACCTTC
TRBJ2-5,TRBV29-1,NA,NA,CSVAHQETQYF,TGCAGCGTTGCCCACCAAGAGACCCAGTACTTC
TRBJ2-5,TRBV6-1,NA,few,CASSEMHQETQYF,TGTGCCAGCAGTGAGATGCACCAAGAGACCCAGTACTTC
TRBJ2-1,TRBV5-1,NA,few,CASSSGYTNEQFF,TGCGCCAGCAGCTCAGGGTATACGAATGAGCAGTTCTTC
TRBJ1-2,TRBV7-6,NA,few,CASSLGRQGGGYTF,TGTGCCAGCAGCTTAGGGAGGCAGGGTGGTGGCTACACCTTC
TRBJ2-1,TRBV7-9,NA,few,CASSLALSYNEQFF,TGTGCCAGCAGCCTCGCCCTCTCCTACAATGAGCAGTTCTTC
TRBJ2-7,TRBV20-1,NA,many,CSAQPDPPSGSYEQYF,TGCAGTGCTCAACCTGACCCCCCTTCAGGCTCCTACGAGCAGTACTTC
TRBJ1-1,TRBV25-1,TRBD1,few,CASGELDRVNTEAFF,TGTGCCAGCGGGGAATTGGACAGGGTCAACACTGAAGCTTTCTTT
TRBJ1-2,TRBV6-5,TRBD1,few,CASSYAGRGLYGYTF,TGTGCCAGCAGTTACGCTGGCAGGGGGCTCTATGGCTACACCTTC
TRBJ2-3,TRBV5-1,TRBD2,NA,CASSLDSRGMDTQYF,TGCGCCAGCAGCTTGGACTCGCGGGGGATGGATACGCAGTATTTT
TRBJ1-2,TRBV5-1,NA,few,CASSLIGAGAVFNGYTF,TGCGCCAGCAGCTTGATAGGGGCAGGGGCGGTATTTAATGGCTACACCTTC
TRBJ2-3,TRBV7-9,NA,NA,CASRPSGGLSTDTQYF,TGTGCCAGCAGACCCTCCGGGGGGCTTAGCACAGATACGCAGTATTTT
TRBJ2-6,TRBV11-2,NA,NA,CASSYYRAPGANVLTF,TGTGCCAGCAGCTATTACAGGGCCCCCGGGGCCAACGTCCTGACTTTC
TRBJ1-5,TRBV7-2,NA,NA,CASSLYDGQPQHF,TGTGCCAGCAGCTTATATGATGGGCAGCCCCAGCATTTT
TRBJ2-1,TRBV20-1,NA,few,CSARGKSSYNEQFF,TGCAGTGCTAGGGGTAAGAGCTCCTACAATGAGCAGTTCTTC
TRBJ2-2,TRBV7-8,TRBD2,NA,CASSSVPSGGNTGELFF,TGTGCCAGCAGCTCCGTTCCTAGCGGGGGGAACACCGGGGAGCTGTTTTTT
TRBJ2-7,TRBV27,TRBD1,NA,CASSLSGRGRGEQYF,TGTGCCAGCAGTTTATCCGGCAGGGGGCGCGGCGAGCAGTACTTC
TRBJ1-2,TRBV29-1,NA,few,CSAGRRDGYTF,TGCAGCGCCGGACGGCGCGACGGCTACACCTTC
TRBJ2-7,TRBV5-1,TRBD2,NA,CASSPDLSGGSYEQHF,TGCGCCAGCAGCCCGGATCTCAGCGGGGGTTCCTACGAGCAGCACTTC
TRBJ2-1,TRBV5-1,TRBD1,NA,CASSLAGQGYNEQFF,TGCGCCAGCAGCTTGGCAGGACAGGGATACAATGAGCAGTTCTTC
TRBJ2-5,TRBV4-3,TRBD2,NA,CASSQDWEGSGETQYF,TGCGCCAGCAGCCAAGACTGGGAGGGGAGCGGAGAGACCCAGTACTTC
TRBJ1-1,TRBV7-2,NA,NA,CATDTQGGITEAFF,TGTGCCACCGACACACAGGGAGGCATCACTGAAGCTTTCTTT
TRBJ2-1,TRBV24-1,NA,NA,CATGQGTYNEQFF,TGTGCCACCGGGCAGGGTACCTACAATGAGCAGTTCTTC
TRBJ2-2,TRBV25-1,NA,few,CASSRLERNTGELFF,TGTGCCAGCAGTCGATTGGAGAGGAACACCGGGGAGCTGTTTTTT
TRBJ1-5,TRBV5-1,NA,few,CASSLAPTPDQPQHF,TGCGCCAGCAGCTTGGCCCCGACGCCGGATCAGCCCCAGCATTTT